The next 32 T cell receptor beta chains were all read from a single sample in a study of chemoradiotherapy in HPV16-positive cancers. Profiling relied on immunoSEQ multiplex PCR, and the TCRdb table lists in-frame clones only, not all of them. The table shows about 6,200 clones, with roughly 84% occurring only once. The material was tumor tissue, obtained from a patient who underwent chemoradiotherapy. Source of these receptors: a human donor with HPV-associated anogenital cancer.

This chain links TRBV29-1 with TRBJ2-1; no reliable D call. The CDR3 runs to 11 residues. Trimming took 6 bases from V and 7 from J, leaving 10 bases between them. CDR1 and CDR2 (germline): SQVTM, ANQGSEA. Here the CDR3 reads CSVRRYNEQFF. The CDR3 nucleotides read TGCAGCGTCCGGCGATATAATGAGCAGTTCTTC.

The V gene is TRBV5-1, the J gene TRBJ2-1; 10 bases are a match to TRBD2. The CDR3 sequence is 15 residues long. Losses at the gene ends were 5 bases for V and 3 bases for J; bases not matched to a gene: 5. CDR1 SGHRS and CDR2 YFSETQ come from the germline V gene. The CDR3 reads CASRLSGGIYNEQFF. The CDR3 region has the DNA TGCGCCAGCAGACTTAGCGGGGGGATCTACAATGAGCAGTTCTTC.

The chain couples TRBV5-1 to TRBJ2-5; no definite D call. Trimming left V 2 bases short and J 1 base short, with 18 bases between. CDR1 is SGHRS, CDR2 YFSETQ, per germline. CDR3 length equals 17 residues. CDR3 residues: CASSLVRAASPQETQYF. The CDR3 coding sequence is TGCGCCAGCAGCTTAGTACGGGCGGCGAGCCCCCAAGAGACCCAGTACTTC. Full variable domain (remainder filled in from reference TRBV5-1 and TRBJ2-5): KAGVTQTPRYLIKTRGQQVTLSCSPISGHRSVSWYQQTPGQGLQFLFEYFSETQRNKGNFPGRFSGRQFSNSRSEMNVSTLELGDSALYLCASSLVRAASPQETQYFGPGTRLLVL.

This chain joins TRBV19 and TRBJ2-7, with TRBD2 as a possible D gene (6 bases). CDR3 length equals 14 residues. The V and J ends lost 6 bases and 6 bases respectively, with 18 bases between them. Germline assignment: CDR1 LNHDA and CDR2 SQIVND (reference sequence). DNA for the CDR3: TGTGCCAGTAGCGCCGGGGGACGGATTTCCGAGCAGTACTTC. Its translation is CASSAGGRISEQYF.

CDR3 amino acids: CASSFWGVGNQPQHF. In nucleotides, the CDR3 is TGTGCCAGCAGCTTTTGGGGCGTTGGGAATCAGCCCCAGCATTTT. V usage is TRBV5-4 and J usage is TRBJ1-5, with a weak D call TRBD1 (5 bases). CDR1 and CDR2 (germline): SGHNT, YYREEE (reference sequence). V dropped 2 bases and J dropped 4 bases, with 13 bases sitting between them. The CDR3 spans 15 residues.

The CDR3 DNA reads as TGTGCCAGCCGTCCGACAGGGGGCATCGGGGAGCTGTTTTTT. Amino acid sequence: CASRPTGGIGELFF. The V call is TRBV10-3, the J call TRBJ2-2; 10 bases map to TRBD1. J lost 7 bases, V lost 10 bases, and 9 bases had no gene match. The CDR3 contains 14 residues. Germline V gene lookup returns CDR1 ENHRY and CDR2 SYGVKD.

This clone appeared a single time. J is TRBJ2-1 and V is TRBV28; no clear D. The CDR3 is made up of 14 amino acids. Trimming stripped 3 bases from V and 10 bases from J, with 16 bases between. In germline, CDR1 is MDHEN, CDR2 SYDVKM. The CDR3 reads CASSFSSTAKEQFF. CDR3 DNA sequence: TGTGCCAGCAGTTTCTCTAGTACTGCTAAGGAGCAGTTCTTC.

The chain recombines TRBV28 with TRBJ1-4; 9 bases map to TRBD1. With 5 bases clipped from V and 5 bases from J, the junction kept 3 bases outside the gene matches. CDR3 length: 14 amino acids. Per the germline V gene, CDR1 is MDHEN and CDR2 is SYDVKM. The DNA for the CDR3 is TGTGCCAGCAGTCGGGACAGGGTAAATGAAAAACTGTTTTTT. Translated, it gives CASSRDRVNEKLFF. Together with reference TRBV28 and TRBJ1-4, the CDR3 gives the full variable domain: DVKVTQSSRYLVKRTGEKVFLECVQDMDHENMFWYRQDPGLGLRLIYFSYDVKMKEKGDIPEGYSVSREKKERFSLILESASTNQTSMYLCASSRDRVNEKLFFGSGTQLSVL.

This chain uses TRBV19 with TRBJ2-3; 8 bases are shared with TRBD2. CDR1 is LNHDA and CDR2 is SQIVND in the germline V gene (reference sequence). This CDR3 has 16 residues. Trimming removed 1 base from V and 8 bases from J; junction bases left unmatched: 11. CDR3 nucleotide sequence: TGTGCCAGTAGTATAGGGGCTAGCGGGTCCTTAAGTACGCAGTATTTT. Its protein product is CASSIGASGSLSTQYF.

CDR3 bases: TGTGCCAGCAGTGCGAAGACCGGGACTAGCAAGTTCGAGACCCAGTACTTC. Protein product: CASSAKTGTSKFETQYF. The chain employs TRBV6-1 and TRBJ2-5, with TRBD2 identical over 9 bases. Trimming at V came to 4 bases and at J to 5 bases, leaving 14 bases not matched to a gene. The germline V gene has CDR1 MNHNS and CDR2 SASEGT. The CDR3 loop spans 17 amino acids.

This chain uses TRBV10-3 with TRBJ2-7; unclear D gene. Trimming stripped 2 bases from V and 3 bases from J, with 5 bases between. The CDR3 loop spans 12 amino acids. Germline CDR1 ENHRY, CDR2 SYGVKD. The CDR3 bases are TGTGCCATCAGTGAGGGCCTCTACGAGCAGTACTTC. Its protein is CAISEGLYEQYF.

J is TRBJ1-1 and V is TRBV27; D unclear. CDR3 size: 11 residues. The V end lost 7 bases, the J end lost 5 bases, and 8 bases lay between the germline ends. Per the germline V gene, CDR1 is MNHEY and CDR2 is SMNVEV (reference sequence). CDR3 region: CASKRGTEAFF. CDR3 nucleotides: TGTGCCAGCAAACGGGGTACTGAAGCTTTCTTT.

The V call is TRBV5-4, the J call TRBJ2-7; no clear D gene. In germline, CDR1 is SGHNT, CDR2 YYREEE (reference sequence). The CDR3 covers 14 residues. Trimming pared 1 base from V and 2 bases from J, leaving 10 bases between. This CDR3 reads CASSLYGGTYEQYF. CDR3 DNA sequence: TGTGCCAGCAGCTTGTATGGCGGTACCTACGAGCAGTACTTC.

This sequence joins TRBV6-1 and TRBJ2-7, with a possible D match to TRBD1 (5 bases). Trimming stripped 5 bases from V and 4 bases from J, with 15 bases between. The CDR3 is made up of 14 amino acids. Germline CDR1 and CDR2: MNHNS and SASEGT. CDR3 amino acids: CASSPGWGQYEQYF. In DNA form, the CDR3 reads TGTGCCAGCAGTCCAGGGTGGGGCCAATACGAGCAGTACTTC.

CDR3 sequence (DNA): TGTGCCAGCAGCCCCCGCATAGCGGGGGGGCCTCGCCCTTACGAGCAGTACTTC. Translated: CASSPRIAGGPRPYEQYF. The rearrangement uses TRBV13 and TRBJ2-7, with 11 bases matching TRBD2. Losses at the gene ends were 5 bases for V and 4 bases for J; bases not matched to a gene: 16. This CDR3 has 18 residues. The germline V gene has CDR1 PRHDT and CDR2 FYEKMQ (reference sequence).

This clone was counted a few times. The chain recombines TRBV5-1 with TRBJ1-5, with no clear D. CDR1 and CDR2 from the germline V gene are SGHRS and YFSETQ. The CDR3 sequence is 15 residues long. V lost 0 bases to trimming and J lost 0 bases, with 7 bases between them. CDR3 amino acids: CASSLGDYSNQPQHF. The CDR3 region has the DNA TGCGCCAGCAGCTTGGGAGATTATAGCAATCAGCCCCAGCATTTT.

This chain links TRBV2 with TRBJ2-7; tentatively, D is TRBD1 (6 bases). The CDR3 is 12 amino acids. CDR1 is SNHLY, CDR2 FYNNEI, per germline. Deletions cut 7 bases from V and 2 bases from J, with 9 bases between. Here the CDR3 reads CASKTGTYEQYF. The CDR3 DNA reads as TGTGCCAGCAAGACAGGAACCTACGAGCAGTACTTC.

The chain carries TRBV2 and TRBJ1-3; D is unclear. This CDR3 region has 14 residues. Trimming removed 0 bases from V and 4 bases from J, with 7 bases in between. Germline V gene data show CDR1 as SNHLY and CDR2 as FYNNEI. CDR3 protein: CASSEAVKGNTIYF. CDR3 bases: TGTGCCAGCAGTGAAGCGGTGAAGGGAAACACCATATATTTT.

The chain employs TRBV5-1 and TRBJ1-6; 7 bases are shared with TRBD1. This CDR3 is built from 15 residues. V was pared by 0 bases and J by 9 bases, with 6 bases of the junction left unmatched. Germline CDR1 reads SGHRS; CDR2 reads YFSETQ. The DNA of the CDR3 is TGCGCCAGCAGCTTGGCGACAGGGAAGGGTTCACCCCTCCACTTT. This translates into CASSLATGKGSPLHF.

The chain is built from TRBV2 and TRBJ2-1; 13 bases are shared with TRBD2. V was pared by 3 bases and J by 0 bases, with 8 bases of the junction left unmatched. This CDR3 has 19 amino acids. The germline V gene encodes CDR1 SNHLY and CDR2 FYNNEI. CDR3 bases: TGTGCCAGCAGTGATCTGACTAGCGGGGGGCAGAGCTCCTACAATGAGCAGTTCTTC. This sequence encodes CASSDLTSGGQSSYNEQFF. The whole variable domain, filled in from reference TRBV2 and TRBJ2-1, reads EPEVTQTPSHQVTQMGQEVILRCVPISNHLYFYWYRQILGQKVEFLVSFYNNEISEKSEIFDDQFSVERPDGSNFTLKIRSTKLEDSAMYFCASSDLTSGGQSSYNEQFFGPGTRLTVL.

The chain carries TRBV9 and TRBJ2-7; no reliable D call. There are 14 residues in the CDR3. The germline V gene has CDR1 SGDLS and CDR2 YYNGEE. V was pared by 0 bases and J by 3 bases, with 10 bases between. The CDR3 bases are TGTGCCAGCAGCGTAGAAGGAAGGGACTACGAGCAGTACTTC. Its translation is CASSVEGRDYEQYF. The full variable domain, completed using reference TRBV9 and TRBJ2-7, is DSGVTQTPKHLITATGQRVTLRCSPRSGDLSVYWYQQSLDQGLQFLIQYYNGEERAKGNILERFSAQQFPDLHSELNLSSLELGDSALYFCASSVEGRDYEQYFGPGTRLTVT.

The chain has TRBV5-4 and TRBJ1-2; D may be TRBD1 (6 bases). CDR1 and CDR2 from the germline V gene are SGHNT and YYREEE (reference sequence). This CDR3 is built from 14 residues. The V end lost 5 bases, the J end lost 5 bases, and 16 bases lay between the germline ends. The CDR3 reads CASSVQGLKYGYTF. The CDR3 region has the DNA TGTGCCAGCAGTGTACAGGGCCTGAAATATGGCTACACCTTC.

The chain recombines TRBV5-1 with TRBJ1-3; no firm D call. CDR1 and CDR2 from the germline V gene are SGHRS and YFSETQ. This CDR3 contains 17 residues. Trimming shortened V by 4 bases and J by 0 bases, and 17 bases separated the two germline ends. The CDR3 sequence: CASSPHPTANSGNTIYF. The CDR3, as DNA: TGCGCCAGCAGCCCACACCCGACGGCTAACTCTGGAAACACCATATATTTT.

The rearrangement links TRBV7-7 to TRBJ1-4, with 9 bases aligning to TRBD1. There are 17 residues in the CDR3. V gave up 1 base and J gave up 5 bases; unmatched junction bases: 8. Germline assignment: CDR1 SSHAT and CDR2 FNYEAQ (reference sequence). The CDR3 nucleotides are TGTGCCAGCAGCTTAGGAGCGGCCGGGACAGGGAATGAAAAACTGTTTTTT. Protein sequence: CASSLGAAGTGNEKLFF. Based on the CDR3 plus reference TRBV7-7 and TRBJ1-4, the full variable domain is GAGVSQSPRYKVTKRGQDVTLRCDPISSHATLYWYQQALGQGPEFLTYFNYEAQPDKSGLPSDRFSAERPEGSISTLTIQRTEQRDSAMYRCASSLGAAGTGNEKLFFGSGTQLSVL.

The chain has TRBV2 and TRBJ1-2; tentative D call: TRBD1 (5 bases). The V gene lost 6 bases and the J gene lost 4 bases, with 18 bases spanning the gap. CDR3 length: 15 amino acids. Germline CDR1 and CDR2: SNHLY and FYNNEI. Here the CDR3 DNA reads TGTGCCAGCAGATCCCGGGACCGAAAGCTCTATGGCTACACCTTC. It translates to CASRSRDRKLYGYTF.

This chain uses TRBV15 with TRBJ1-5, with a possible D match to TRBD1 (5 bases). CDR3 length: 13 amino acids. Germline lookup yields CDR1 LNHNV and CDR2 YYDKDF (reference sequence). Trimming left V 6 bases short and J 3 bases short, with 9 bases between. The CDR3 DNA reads TGTGCCACCAGTCCGGGGGACAATCAGCCCCAGCATTTT. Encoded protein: CATSPGDNQPQHF.

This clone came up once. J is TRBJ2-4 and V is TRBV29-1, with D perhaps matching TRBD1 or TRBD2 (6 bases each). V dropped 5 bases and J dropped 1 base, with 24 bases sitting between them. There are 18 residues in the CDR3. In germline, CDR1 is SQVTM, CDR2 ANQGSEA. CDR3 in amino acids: CSVRRRVRGDWAKNIQYF. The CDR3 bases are TGCAGCGTTAGAAGGAGAGTTAGGGGGGATTGGGCCAAAAACATTCAGTACTTC.

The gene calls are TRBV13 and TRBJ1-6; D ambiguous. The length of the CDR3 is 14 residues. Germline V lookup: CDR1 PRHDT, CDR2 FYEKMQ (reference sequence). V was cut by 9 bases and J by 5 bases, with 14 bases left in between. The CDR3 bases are TGTGCCAGTACTATTACGAGGGATAATTCACCCCTCCACTTT. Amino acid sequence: CASTITRDNSPLHF.

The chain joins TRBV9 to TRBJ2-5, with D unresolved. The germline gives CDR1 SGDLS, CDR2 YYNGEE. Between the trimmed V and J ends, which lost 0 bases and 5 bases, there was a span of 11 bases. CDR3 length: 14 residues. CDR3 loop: CASSVGGLRETQYF. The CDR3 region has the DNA TGTGCCAGCAGCGTAGGTGGGTTAAGGGAGACCCAGTACTTC.

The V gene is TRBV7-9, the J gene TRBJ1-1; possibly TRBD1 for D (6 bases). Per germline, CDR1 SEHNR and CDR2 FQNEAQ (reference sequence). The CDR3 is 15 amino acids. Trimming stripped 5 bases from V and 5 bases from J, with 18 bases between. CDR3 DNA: TGTGCCAGCAGCGATCAAAGAAGGGGGGGAACTGAAGCTTTCTTT. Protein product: CASSDQRRGGTEAFF.

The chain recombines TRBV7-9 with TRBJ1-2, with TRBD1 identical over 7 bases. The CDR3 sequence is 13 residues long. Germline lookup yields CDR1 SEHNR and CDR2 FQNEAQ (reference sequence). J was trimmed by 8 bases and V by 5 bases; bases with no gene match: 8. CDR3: CASSKDRANGYTF. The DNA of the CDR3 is TGTGCCAGCAGCAAAGACAGGGCTAACGGCTACACCTTC.

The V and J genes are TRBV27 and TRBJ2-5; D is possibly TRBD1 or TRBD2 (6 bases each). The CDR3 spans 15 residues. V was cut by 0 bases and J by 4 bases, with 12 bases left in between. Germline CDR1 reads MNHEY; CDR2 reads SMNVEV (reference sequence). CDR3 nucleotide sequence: TGTGCCAGCAGTTTATCGACGGGGGCCGGAGAGACCCAGTACTTC. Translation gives CASSLSTGAGETQYF.